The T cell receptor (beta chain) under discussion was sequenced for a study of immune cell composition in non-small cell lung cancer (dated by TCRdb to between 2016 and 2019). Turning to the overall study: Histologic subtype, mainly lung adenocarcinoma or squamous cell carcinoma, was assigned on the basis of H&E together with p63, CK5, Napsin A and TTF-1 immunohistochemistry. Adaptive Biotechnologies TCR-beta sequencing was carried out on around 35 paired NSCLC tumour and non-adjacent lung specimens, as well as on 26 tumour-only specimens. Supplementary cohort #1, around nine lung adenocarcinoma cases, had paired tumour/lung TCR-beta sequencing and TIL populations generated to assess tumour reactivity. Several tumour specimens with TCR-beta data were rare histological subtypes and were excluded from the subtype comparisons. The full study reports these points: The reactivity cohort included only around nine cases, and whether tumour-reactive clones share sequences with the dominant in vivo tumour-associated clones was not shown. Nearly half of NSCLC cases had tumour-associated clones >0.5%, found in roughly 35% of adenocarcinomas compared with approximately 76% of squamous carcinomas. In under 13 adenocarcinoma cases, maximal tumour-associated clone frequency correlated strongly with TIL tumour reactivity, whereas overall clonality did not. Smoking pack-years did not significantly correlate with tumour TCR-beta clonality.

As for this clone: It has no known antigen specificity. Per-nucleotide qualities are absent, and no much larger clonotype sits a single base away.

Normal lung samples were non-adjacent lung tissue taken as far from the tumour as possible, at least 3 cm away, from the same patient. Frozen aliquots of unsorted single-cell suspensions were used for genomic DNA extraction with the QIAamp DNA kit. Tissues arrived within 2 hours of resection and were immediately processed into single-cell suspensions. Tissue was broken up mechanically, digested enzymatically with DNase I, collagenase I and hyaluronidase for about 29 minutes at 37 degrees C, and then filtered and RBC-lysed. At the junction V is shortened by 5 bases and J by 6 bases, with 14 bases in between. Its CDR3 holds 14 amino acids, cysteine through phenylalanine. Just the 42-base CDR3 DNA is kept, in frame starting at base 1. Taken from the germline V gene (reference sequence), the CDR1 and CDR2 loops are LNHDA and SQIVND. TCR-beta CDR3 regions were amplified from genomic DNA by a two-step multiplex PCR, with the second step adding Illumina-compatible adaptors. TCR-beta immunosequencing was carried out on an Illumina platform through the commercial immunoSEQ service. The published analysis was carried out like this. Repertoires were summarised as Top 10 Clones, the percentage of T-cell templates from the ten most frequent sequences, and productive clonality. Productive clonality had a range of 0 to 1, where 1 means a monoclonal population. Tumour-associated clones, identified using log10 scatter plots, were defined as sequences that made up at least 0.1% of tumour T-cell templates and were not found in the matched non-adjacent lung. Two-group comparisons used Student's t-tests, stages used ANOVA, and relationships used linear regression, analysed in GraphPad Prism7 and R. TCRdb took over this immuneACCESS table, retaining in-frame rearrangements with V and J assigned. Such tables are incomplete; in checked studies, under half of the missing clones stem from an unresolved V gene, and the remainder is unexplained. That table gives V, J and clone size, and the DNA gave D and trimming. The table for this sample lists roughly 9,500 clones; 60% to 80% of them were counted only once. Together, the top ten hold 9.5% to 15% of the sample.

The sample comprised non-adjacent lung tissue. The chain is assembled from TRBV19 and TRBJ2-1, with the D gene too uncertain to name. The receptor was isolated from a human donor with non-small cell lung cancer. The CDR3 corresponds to CASSSYSEFNEQFF. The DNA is TGTGCCAGTAGTTCCTACAGCGAGTTCAATGAGCAGTTCTTC. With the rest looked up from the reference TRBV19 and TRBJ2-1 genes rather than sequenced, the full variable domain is DGGITQSPKYLFRKEGQNVTLSCEQNLNHDAMYWYRQDPGQGLRLIYYSQIVNDFQKGDIAEGYSVSREKKESFPLTVTSAQKNPTAFYLCASSSYSEFNEQFFGPGTRLTVL.